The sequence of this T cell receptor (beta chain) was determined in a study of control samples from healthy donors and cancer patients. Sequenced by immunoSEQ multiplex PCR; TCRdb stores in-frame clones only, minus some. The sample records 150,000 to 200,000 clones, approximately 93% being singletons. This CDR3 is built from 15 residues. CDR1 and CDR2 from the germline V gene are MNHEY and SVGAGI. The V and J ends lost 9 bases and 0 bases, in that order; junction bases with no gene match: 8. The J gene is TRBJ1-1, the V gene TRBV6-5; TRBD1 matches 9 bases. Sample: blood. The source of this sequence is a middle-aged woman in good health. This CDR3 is CASTGGREMNTEAFF. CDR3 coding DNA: TGTGCCAGTACAGGGGGCAGGGAGATGAACACTGAAGCTTTCTTT.